Following are 12 T cell receptor beta chains from one sample sequenced in a study of regulatory T cells in long-lasting Graves disease. Time point given: persistent/refractory GD, antithyroid drugs over 5 years with positive TRAb. The authors made the TCR library using RNA they extracted from PBMCs. According to the study, TCR beta libraries were built with iRepertoire HTBI primers and CDR3-region Arm-PCR. TCRdb independently ran MiXCR on the multiplex PCR reads; one entry per CDR3 protein. The data contain 300,000 to 400,000 distinct CDR3 sequences, around a fifth of them singletons. This specimen was peripheral blood mononuclear cells (PBMCs), taken when the disease was refractory, from a patient treated with antithyroid drugs. These TCRs come from a female donor with Graves disease.

The rearrangement links TRBV25-1 to TRBJ1-3; D possibly corresponds to TRBD1 (6 bases). Trimming removed 1 base from V and 5 bases from J, with 9 bases in between. The CDR3 has 14 amino acids. In germline, CDR1 is MGHDK, CDR2 SYGVNS. CDR3 amino acids: CASSESGGRNTIYF. CDR3 DNA: TGTGCCAGCAGTGAATCTGGGGGCAGAAACACCATATATTTT.

There are many counts of this clonotype. The chain couples TRBV20-1 to TRBJ2-7, with 7 bases aligning to TRBD1. Germline V CDR1 and CDR2: DFQATT, SNEGSKA (reference sequence). J was trimmed by 3 bases and V by 3 bases; bases with no gene match: 8. The CDR3 is 14 amino acids. The CDR3 reads CSASRDSRDYEQYF. DNA for the CDR3: TGCAGTGCTAGCAGGGACAGCAGAGACTACGAGCAGTACTTC.

This clonotype showed up many times. V gene TRBV6-1 combines with J gene TRBJ1-6, with D maybe TRBD1 (6 bases). CDR3 length equals 14 residues. Germline-derived CDR1 and CDR2 are MNHNS and SASEGT. The V end lost 7 bases, the J end lost 7 bases, and 14 bases lay between the germline ends. CDR3 sequence (DNA): TGTGCCAGCACCCTTAGGGGGGGGAATTCACCCCTCCACTTT. Protein sequence: CASTLRGGNSPLHF.

This clonotype was recorded at least ten times. The chain joins TRBV25-1 to TRBJ2-4, with 10 bases fitting TRBD1. V shed 4 bases and J 0 bases; nucleotides not matched to a gene: 12. The CDR3 has 19 residues. The germline V gene encodes CDR1 MGHDK and CDR2 SYGVNS. The CDR3 nucleotides are TGTGCCAGCAGTGCCTACTCCGGGACAGGGGACCTAGCCAAAAACATTCAGTACTTC. It specifies CASSAYSGTGDLAKNIQYF.

Remarks on this clonotype: A single base separates this from a much larger clone, so it may be a read error. The chain joins TRBV6-1 to TRBJ2-5; D is uncertain. Germline CDR1 reads MNHNS; CDR2 reads SASEGT. This CDR3 comprises 14 residues. V was cut by 0 bases and J by 4 bases, with 9 bases left in between. The CDR3 sequence: CASSEASGGETQYF. Written as DNA, the CDR3 is TGTGCCAGCAGTGAAGCATCGGGTGGAGAGACCCAGTACTTC.

This clonotype was seen more than once but under ten times. V is TRBV11-3 and J is TRBJ1-1, with a weak D call TRBD1 (6 bases). The CDR3 consists of 15 residues. V was clipped by 2 bases and J by 1 base, with 11 bases between them. Germline loops: CDR1 SGHNT, CDR2 YENEEA. The CDR3 nucleotides read TGTGCCAGCAGCTTACGAACGGGACAGAACACTGAAGCTTTCTTT. It encodes CASSLRTGQNTEAFF.

In its sample, this clonotype was seen many times. The chain links TRBV7-2 to TRBJ1-6; the D gene is possibly TRBD1 (6 bases). This CDR3 contains 15 residues. Germline CDR1 reads SGHTA; CDR2 reads FQGNSA. Trimming took 3 bases from V and 5 from J, leaving 11 bases between them. The CDR3: CASSFLGQNNSPLHF. In DNA form, the CDR3 reads TGTGCCAGCAGCTTCCTAGGACAGAATAATTCACCCCTCCACTTT.

The V and J genes are TRBV20-1 and TRBJ2-7; D possibly corresponds to TRBD1 (5 bases). The germline V and J ends were trimmed by 3 bases and 2 bases, with 11 bases remaining between them. The CDR3 is made up of 13 amino acids. Germline V lookup: CDR1 DFQATT, CDR2 SNEGSKA (reference sequence). In DNA, the CDR3 is TGCAGTGCTAGGTCAGGGAAAGCCTACGAGCAGTACTTC. It codes for CSARSGKAYEQYF.

Ten or more counts support this clonotype. V usage is TRBV11-2 and J usage is TRBJ1-1, with D tentatively TRBD1 (6 bases). Germline-derived CDR1 and CDR2 are SGHAT and FQNNGV. This CDR3 contains 15 residues. V gave up 2 bases and J gave up 0 bases, with 10 bases separating them. The CDR3 reads CASSLLDSLNTEAFF. The CDR3 DNA is TGTGCCAGCAGCTTATTGGACAGTTTGAACACTGAAGCTTTCTTT.

Only a few counts were recorded for this clonotype. J is TRBJ1-4 and V is TRBV6-4, with a weak D call TRBD1 (5 bases). V was pared by 2 bases and J by 0 bases, with 19 bases between. This CDR3 spans 19 amino acids. Germline CDR1 MRHNA, CDR2 SNTAGT. The CDR3 region has the DNA TGTGCCAGCAGTGACGGCCTTGGAGGGACTCGACCAACTAATGAAAAACTGTTTTTT. This translates into CASSDGLGGTRPTNEKLFF.

This chain joins TRBV19 and TRBJ1-1; D is undetermined. Germline V lookup: CDR1 LNHDA, CDR2 SQIVND (reference sequence). Trimming removed 5 bases at V and 10 bases at J, with 11 bases between. The CDR3 loop spans 11 amino acids. The CDR3 region has the DNA TGTGCCAGTAGTGCTTCCAAGGGAGCTTTCTTT. This codes for CASSASKGAFF.

The table lists this clonotype with many counts. The gene calls are TRBV2 and TRBJ2-7; no reliable D call. Germline V CDR1 and CDR2: SNHLY, FYNNEI. V was pared by 7 bases and J by 2 bases, with 6 bases between. This CDR3 is 11 amino acids long. The CDR3 reads CASMEAYEQYF. The CDR3, as DNA: TGTGCCAGCATGGAAGCCTACGAGCAGTACTTC.